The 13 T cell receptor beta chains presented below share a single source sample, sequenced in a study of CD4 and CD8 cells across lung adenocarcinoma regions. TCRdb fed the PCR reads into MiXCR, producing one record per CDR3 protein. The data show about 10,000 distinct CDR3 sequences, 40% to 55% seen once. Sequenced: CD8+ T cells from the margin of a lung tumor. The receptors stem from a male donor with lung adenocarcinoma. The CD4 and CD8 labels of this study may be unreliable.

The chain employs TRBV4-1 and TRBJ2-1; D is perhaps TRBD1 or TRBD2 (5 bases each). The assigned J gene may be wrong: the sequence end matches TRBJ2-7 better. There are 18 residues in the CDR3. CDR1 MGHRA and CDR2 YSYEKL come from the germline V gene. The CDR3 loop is CASSQDNFMGESYNEQYF. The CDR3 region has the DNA TGCGCCAGCAGCCAAGATAATTTTATGGGGGAGTCCTACAATGAGCAGTACTTC.

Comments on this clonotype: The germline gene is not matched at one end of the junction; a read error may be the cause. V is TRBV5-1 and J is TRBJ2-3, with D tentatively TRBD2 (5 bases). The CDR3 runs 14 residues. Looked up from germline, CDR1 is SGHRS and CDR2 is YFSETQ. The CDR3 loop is CASLSGGCKNAQYF. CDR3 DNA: TGCGCCAGCTTATCCGGAGGCTGCAAAAATGCGCAGTATTTC.

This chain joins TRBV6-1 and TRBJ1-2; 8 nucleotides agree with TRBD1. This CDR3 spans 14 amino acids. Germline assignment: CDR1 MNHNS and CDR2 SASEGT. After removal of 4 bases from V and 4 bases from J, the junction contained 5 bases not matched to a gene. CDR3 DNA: TGTGCCAGCAGTGTCGGACAGGGCGGCTATGGCTACACCTTC. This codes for CASSVGQGGYGYTF.

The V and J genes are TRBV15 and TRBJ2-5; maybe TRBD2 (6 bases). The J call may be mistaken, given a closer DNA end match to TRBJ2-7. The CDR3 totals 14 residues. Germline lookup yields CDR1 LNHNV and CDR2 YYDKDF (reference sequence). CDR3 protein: CATSRPGSSYEQYF. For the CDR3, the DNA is TGTGCCACCAGCAGACCCGGGAGTAGCTACGAGCAGTACTTC.

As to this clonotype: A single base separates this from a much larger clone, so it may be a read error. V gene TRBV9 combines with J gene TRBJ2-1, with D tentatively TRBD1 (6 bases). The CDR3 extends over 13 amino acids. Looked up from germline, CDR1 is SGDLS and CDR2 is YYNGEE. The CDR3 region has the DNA TGTGTCAGCAGCGAGGGGGACTACAATGAGCAGTTCTTC. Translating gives CVSSEGDYNEQFF.

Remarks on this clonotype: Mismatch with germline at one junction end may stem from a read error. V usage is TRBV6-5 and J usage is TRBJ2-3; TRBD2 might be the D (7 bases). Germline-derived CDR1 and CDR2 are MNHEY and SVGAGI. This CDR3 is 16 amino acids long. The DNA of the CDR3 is TGTGCCAGCAGTTACGGGGGGGGGCCGGCCACAGACACGCAGTATTTC. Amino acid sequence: CASSYGGGPATDTQYF.

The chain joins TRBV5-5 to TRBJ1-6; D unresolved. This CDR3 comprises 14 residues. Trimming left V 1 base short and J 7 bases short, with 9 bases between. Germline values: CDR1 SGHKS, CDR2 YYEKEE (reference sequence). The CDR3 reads CASSLMLGNSPLHF. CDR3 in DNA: TGTGCCAGCAGCTTGATGCTAGGAAATTCACCCCTCCACTTT.

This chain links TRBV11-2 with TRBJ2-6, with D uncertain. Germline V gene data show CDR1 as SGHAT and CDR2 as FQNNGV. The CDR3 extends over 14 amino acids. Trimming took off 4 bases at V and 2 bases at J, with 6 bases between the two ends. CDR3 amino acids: CASSSTTGANVLTF. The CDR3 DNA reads TGTGCCAGCAGCTCCACAACTGGGGCCAACGTCCTGACTTTC.

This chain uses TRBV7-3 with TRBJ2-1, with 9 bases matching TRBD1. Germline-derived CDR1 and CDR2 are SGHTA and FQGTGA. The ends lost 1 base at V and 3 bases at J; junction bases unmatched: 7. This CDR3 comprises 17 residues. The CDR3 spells CASSLSPTGGGYNEQFF. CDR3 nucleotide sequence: TGTGCCAGCAGCTTAAGTCCGACAGGGGGTGGCTACAATGAGCAGTTCTTC.

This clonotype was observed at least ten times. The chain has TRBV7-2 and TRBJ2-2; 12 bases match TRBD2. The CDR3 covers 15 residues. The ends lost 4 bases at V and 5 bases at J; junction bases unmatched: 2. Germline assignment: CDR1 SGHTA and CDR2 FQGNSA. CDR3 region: CASSSGTSGTGELFF. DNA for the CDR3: TGTGCCAGCAGCTCCGGGACTAGCGGGACCGGGGAGCTGTTTTTT.

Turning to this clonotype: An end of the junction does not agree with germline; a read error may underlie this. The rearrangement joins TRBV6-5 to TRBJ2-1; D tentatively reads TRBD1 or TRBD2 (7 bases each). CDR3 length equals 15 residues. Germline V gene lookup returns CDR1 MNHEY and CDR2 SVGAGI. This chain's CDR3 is CASSYQGGSYGELFF. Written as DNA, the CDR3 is TGTGCCAGCAGTTACCAGGGGGGGTCCTACGGGGAGCTGTTTTTC.

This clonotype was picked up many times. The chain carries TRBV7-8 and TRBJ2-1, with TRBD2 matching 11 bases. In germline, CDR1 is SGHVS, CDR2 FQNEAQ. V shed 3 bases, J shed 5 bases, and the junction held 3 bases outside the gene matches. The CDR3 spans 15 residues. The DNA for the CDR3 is TGTGCCAGCAGCTTTGTAGCGGGGGGGGACAATGAGCAGTTCTTC. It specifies CASSFVAGGDNEQFF.

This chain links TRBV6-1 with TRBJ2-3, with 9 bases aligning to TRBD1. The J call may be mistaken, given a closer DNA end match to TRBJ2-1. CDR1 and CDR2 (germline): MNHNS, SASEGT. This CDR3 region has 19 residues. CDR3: CASFASGQGRRWVDYEQFF. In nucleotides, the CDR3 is TGTGCCAGCTTCGCCTCGGGACAGGGAAGGAGATGGGTCGACTACGAGCAGTTCTTC.